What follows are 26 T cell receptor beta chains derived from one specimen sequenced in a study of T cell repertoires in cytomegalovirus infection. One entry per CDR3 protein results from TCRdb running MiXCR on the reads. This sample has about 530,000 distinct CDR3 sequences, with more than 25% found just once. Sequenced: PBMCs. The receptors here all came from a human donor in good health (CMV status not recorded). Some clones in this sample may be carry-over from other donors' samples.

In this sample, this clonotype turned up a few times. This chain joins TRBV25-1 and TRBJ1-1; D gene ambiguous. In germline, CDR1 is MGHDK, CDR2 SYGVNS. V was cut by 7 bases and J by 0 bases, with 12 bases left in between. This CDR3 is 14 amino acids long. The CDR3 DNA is TGTGCCAGCAAGTCCGAGGTCATGAACACTGAAGCTTTCTTT. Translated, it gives CASKSEVMNTEAFF. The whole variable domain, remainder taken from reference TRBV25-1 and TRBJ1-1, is EADIYQTPRYLVIGTGKKITLECSQTMGHDKMYWYQQDPGMELHLIHYSYGVNSTEKGDLSSESTVSRIRTEHFPLTLESARPSHTSQYLCASKSEVMNTEAFFGQGTRLTVV.

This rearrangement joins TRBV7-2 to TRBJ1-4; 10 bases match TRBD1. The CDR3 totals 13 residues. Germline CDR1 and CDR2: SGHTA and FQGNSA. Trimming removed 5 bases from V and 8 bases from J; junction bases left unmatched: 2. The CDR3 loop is CASSTGQGEKLFF. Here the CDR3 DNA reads TGTGCCAGCAGCACGGGACAGGGGGAAAAACTGTTTTTT.

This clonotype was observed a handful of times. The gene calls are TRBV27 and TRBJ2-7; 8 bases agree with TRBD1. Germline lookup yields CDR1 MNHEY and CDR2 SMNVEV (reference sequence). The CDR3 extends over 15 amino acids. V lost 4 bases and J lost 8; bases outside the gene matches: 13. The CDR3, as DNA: TGTGCCAGCAGTTCGACGGGACAGGACTTAATAAAGCAGTACTTC. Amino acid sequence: CASSSTGQDLIKQYF.

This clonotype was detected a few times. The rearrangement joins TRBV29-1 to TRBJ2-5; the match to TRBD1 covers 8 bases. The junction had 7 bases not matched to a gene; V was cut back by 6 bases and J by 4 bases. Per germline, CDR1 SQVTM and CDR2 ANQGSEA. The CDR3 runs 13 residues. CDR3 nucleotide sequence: TGCAGCGTCGTCGGACAGGGTGCAGAGACCCAGTACTTC. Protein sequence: CSVVGQGAETQYF. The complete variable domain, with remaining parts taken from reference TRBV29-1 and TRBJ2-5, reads SAVISQKPSRDICQRGTSLTIQCQVDSQVTMMFWYRQQPGQSLTLIATANQGSEATYESGFVIDKFPISRPNLTFSTLTVSNMSPEDSSIYLCSVVGQGAETQYFGPGTRLLVL.

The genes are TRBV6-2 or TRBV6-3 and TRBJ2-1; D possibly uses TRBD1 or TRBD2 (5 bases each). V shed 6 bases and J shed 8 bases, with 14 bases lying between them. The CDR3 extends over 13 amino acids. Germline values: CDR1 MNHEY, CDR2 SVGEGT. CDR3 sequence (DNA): TGTGCCAGCAGCCCACTGGGGGTGGATGAGCAGTTCTTC. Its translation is CASSPLGVDEQFF.

The CDR3, as DNA: TGTGCCAGCAGTAACCAGGGTCCCTCCAGCTATGGCTACACCTTC. This encodes CASSNQGPSSYGYTF. The chain is built from TRBV28 and TRBJ1-2, with D perhaps matching TRBD1 (5 bases). Germline V lookup: CDR1 MDHEN, CDR2 SYDVKM. Trimming pared 5 bases from V and 4 bases from J, leaving 17 bases between. This CDR3 spans 15 amino acids.

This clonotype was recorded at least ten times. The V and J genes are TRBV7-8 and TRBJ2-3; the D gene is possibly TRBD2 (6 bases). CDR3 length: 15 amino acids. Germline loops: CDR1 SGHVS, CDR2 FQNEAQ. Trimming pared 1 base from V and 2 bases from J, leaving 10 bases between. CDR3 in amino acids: CASSLGDSNTDTQYF. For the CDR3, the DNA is TGTGCCAGCAGCTTAGGGGACTCCAACACAGATACGCAGTATTTT. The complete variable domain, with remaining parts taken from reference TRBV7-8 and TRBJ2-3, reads GAGVSQSPRYKVAKRGQDVALRCDPISGHVSLFWYQQALGQGPEFLTYFQNEAQLDKSGLPSDRFFAERPEGSVSTLKIQRTQQEDSAVYLCASSLGDSNTDTQYFGPGTRLTVL.

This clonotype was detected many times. CDR3 nucleotides: TGTGCCAGCAGCCGACAGGCCGGGGGGGCTGAAGCTTTCTTT. Its protein is CASSRQAGGAEAFF. J is TRBJ1-1 and V is TRBV7-2; a weak D match, TRBD1 (6 bases). This CDR3 comprises 14 residues. Germline loops: CDR1 SGHTA, CDR2 FQGNSA. The V end was cut by 5 bases, the J end by 6 bases, with 16 bases between.

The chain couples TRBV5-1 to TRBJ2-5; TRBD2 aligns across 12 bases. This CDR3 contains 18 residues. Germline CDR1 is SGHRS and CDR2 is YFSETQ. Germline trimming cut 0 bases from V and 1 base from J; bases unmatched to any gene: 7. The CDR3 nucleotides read TGCGCCAGCAGCTTGGCCCCACTAGCGGGAGGCATCCAAGAGACCCAGTACTTC. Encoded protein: CASSLAPLAGGIQETQYF.

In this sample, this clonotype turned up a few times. Written as DNA, the CDR3 is TGTGCCAGCAGTTTATATTGGGACAGGGGGAGTTATACTGAAGCTTTCTTT. This codes for CASSLYWDRGSYTEAFF. The chain combines TRBV28 with TRBJ1-1; the match to TRBD1 covers 11 bases. The V gene's germline CDR1 is MDHEN and CDR2 SYDVKM. The CDR3 is 17 amino acids. V lost 1 base, J lost 5 bases, and 9 bases stayed unmatched.

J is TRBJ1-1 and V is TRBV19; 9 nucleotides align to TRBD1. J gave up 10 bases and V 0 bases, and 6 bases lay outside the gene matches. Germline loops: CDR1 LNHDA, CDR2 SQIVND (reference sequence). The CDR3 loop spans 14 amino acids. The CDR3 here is CASSIDGNRGRAFF. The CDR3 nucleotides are TGTGCCAGTAGTATAGATGGGAACAGGGGGCGAGCTTTCTTT.

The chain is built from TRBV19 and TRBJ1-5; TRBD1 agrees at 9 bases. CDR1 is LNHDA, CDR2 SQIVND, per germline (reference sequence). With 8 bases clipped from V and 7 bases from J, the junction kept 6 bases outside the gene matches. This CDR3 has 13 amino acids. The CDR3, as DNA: TGTGCCAGTGTGGACAGGGGCTACCAGCCCCAGCATTTT. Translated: CASVDRGYQPQHF.

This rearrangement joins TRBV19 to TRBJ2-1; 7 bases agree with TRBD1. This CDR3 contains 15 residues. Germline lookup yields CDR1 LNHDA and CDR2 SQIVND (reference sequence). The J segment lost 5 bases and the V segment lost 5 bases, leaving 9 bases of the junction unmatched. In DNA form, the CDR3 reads TGTGCCAGTAGTCTGCCGTGGACAGGCAACAATGAGCAGTTCTTC. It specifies CASSLPWTGNNEQFF.

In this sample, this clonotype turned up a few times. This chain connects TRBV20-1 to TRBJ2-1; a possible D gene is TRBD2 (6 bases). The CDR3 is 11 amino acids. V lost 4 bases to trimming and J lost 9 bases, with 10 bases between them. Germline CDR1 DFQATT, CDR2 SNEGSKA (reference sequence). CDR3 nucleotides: TGCAGTGCTACTCGGGGAGGTGAGCAGTTCTTC. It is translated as CSATRGGEQFF.

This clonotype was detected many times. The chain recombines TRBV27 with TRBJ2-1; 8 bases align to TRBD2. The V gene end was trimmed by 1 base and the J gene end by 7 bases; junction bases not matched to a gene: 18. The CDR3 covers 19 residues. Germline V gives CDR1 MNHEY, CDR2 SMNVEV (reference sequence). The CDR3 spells CASSLFFSREGLLRNEQFF. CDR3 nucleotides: TGTGCCAGCAGTTTATTTTTTTCCCGGGAGGGCCTCCTTAGAAATGAGCAGTTCTTC.

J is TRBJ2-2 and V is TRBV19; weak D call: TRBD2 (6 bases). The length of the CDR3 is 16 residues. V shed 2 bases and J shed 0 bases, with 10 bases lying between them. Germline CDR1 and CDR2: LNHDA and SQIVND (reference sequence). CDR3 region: CASSIPGTSNTGELFF. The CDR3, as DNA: TGTGCCAGTAGTATACCCGGGACTTCGAACACCGGGGAGCTGTTTTTT.

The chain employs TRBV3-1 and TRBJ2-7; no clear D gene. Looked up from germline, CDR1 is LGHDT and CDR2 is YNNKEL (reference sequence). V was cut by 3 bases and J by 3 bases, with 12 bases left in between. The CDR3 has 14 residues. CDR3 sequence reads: CASSHMNWGYEQYF. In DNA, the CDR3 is TGTGCCAGCAGCCATATGAATTGGGGCTACGAGCAGTACTTC.

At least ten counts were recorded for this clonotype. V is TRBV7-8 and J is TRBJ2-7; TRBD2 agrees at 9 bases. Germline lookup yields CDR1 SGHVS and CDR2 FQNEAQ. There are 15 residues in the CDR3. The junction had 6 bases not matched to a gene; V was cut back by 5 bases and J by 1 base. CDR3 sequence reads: CASSRGLAHSYEQYF. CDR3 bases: TGTGCCAGCAGCCGAGGACTAGCGCATTCCTACGAGCAGTACTTC.

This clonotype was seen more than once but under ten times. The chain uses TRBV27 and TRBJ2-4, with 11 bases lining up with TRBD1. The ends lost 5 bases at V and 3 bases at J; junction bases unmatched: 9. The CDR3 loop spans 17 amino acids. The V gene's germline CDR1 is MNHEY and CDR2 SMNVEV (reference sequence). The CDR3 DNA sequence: TGTGCCAGCAGTACCCGACCCGGGACAGGGGGCAAAAACATTCAGTACTTC. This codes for CASSTRPGTGGKNIQYF.

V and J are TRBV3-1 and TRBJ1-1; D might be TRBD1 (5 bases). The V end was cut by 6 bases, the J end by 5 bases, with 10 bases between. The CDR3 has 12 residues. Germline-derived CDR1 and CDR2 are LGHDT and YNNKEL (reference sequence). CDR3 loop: CASRGDGTEAFF. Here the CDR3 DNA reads TGTGCCAGCAGAGGGGACGGTACTGAAGCTTTCTTT. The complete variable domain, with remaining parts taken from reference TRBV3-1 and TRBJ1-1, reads DTAVSQTPKYLVTQMGNDKSIKCEQNLGHDTMYWYKQDSKKFLKIMFSYNNKELIINETVPNRFSPKSPDKAHLNLHINSLELGDSAVYFCASRGDGTEAFFGQGTRLTVV.

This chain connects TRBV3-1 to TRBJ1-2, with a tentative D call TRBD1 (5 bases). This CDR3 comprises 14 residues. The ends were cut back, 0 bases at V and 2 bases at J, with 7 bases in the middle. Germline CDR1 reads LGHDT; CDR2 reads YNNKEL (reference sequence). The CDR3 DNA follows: TGTGCCAGCAGCCAAGAGGACATCAACTATGGCTACACCTTC. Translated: CASSQEDINYGYTF.

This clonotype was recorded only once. For the CDR3, the DNA is TGTGCCAGCAGCCAAGTCGGGACTAGCGGGAGTCACTCCTACAATGAGCAGTTCTTC. The encoded protein is CASSQVGTSGSHSYNEQFF. The chain is built from TRBV3-1 and TRBJ2-1, with 14 bases matching TRBD2. Germline V gene sequence: CDR1 LGHDT, CDR2 YNNKEL (reference sequence). The CDR3 is made up of 19 amino acids. Trimming at V came to 1 base and at J to 0 bases, leaving 5 bases not matched to a gene.

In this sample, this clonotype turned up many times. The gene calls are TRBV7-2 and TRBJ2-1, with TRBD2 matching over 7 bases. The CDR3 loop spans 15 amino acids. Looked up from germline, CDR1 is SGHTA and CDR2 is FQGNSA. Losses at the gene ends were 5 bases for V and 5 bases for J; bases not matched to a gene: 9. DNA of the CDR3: TGTGCCAGCAGCCGAAACTTAGGGAGGGACAATGAGCAGTTCTTC. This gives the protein CASSRNLGRDNEQFF.

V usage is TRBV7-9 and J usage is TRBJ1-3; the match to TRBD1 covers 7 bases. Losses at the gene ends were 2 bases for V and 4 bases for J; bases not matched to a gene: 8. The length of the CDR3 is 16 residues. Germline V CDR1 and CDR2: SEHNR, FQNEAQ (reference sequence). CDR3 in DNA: TGTGCCAGCAGCTTATTGGAGGGGGCGCCGGGAAACACCATATATTTT. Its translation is CASSLLEGAPGNTIYF.

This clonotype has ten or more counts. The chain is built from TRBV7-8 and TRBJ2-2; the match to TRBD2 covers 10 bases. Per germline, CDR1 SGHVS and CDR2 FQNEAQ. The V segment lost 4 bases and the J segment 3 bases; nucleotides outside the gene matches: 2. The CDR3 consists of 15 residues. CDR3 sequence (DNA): TGTGCCAGCAGCTCAGGACTAGCGGACACCGGGGAGCTGTTTTTT. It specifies CASSSGLADTGELFF.

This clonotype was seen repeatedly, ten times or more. DNA of the CDR3: TGTGCCAGCAGTAAAAGGCCAGATACGCAGTATTTT. This gives the protein CASSKRPDTQYF. V gene TRBV7-2 combines with J gene TRBJ2-3, with unresolved D. V lost 6 bases and J 4 bases, leaving 8 bases between the germline ends. Germline V lookup: CDR1 SGHTA, CDR2 FQGNSA. The CDR3 is 12 amino acids.